Many counts were recorded for the clone carrying this TCR beta chain. Germline CDR1 is SGHAT and CDR2 is FQNNGV. The CDR3 is made up of 14 amino acids. V lost 0 bases, J lost 5 bases, and 8 bases lay in between. This specimen comes from a study of T cells after yellow fever vaccination. Study context: SMART-Seq v4 Ultra Low Input prepared libraries from low-cell fractions.

Overall study findings and caveats: Secondary responses were weaker yet peaked faster, day 5 versus 15. One caveat is that FACS-sorted repertoires could contain abundant clonotypes contaminating from the bulk population. Post-booster reappearance was seen for most primary-vaccination clones (about 95% CD4, around 90% CD8).

MiXCR, applied by TCRdb to the 5' RACE reads, yields one record per CDR3 protein. The sample includes around 25,000 distinct CDR3 sequences, 3.4% of them seen just once. The TCR comes from a man between 18 and 35 years old who received the YFV17D yellow fever vaccine. The input for sequencing was PBMCs, either bulk or a sorted T-cell subset (CD4+, CD8+, memory, or dextramer-sorted; not recorded which), taken 45 days after the first yellow fever vaccination. The rearrangement uses TRBV11-2 and TRBJ2-1; D is unclear. DNA of the CDR3: TGTGCCAGCAGCTTAGATAATGGCGACAATGAGCAGTTCTTC. Protein: CASSLDNGDNEQFF.